What follows is one TCR beta chain and its context. Its specificity is not known. The sample is drawn from a study of neoadjuvant nivolumab and ipilimumab in lung cancer. Profiling relied on immunoSEQ multiplex PCR, and the TCRdb table lists in-frame clones only, not all of them. Here the sample spans 25,000 to 35,000 clones, 90% being singletons. Study-wide results and limits: TCR receptors were sequenced in few samples. Only a single major-pathologic-response sample was available for clonality analysis. From pretherapy to surgery, tumor richness and clonality rose with dual therapy. Compared with tumor-adjacent uninvolved lung, resected tumors showed greater richness and clonality.

The CDR3 runs 16 residues. CDR1 is MNHNS, CDR2 SASEGT, per germline. V lost 0 bases to trimming and J lost 4 bases, with 15 bases between them. The V and J genes are TRBV6-1 and TRBJ1-1, with TRBD1 as a possible D gene (6 bases). This specimen was peripheral blood, taken after neoadjuvant nivolumab, alone or with ipilimumab, at or shortly before surgery. The sequence was collected from an adult with non-small cell lung cancer. The CDR3 nucleotides are TGTGCCAGCAGTGAAGCGCTTCCGAAGGGGGGCACTGAAGCTTTCTTT. This gives the protein CASSEALPKGGTEAFF.